This TCR beta chain was identified in a study of cytomegalovirus exposure and HLA in healthy donors (dated 2017 in TCRdb). Regarding the study in general: According to an earlier analysis of 550 to 700 of the donors, about 190 million T cells yielded roughly 100 million unique TCR beta sequences and about 280 Gb of sequence data. Because of strong linkage in the cohort, 4 to 6 DR-DQ haplotypes were treated as single units for association and clustering. The study aimed to test whether signatures of past pathogen exposure could be identified by cataloging public T cell receptors. In a later analysis, previously published TCR beta repertoires from several hundred donors were re-analyzed and high-resolution HLA genotyping was added so that TCR occurrence patterns could be studied. Across about 380 genotyped donors of the cohort, an average of approximately 240,000 unique TCR beta nucleotide sequences per donor were sequenced, and approximately 19% of those sequences were non-productive. HLA typing covered class I and class II loci at four-digit resolution. An earlier analysis of around 640 of the donors used high-throughput TCR beta sequencing to judge whether each TCR beta V gene segment behaved as functional or pseudogenic. Donor age, sex, ethnicity and CMV serostatus were compiled together with the repertoire data. Typing coverage differed by locus: A, B, C, DRB1 and DQB1 were typed in roughly 620-640 donors, DQA1 in 522, DPA1 in around 580, and DPB1 in about 450. The T cell repertoires of several hundred subjects were profiled by immunosequencing and related to cytomegalovirus serostatus. The later analysis used no new phenotypic data to find candidate immune exposures, relying instead on TCR beta sequences and their occurrence across donors. The genetic ancestry cluster associated with self-reported Caucasian donors included roughly four fifths of the 350 to 500 genotyped donors. A later genetic analysis took genome-wide SNP genotypes for about three fifths of the 666 donors and used that subset as a discovery cohort. Every repertoire in the discovery cohort had been generated on one and the same sequencing platform. To predict cytomegalovirus infection status, the study combined high-throughput TCR immunosequencing, statistical association of individual TCRs with disease status, and machine learning. Approximately 300 gigabases of sequencing data and approximately 93 million unique TCR sequences were included in an early release covering under 650 HLA-typed donors. In addition to the first cohort of 500 to 850 subjects, a separate validation cohort of 100 to 150 different subjects was used. Paper-wide results and their limitations: The classifier was reported to diagnose cytomegalovirus status with high specificity and sensitivity in both the original and validation cohorts. A cluster of highly shared sequence variants was judged likely to be a technical artifact of the sequencing pipeline. Most TCR sequences were seen in very few donors, while some public TCRs were found in many individuals. Compared with the roughly 720-donor mean, donors in an Asian-associated ancestry cluster had fewer N-insertions in productive TCRs, according to a later genetic analysis. In the study, 150 to 200 TCR beta chains were listed as associated with cytomegalovirus. In vitro tests confirmed that three of the cytomegalovirus-associated TCR beta chains recognize cytomegalovirus antigens. An earlier analysis of roughly 570 of the donors showed that most TCR beta V segments appeared in productive rearrangements either about 87% or about 30% of the time, which broadly matched IMGT annotations. Linkage disequilibrium might explain the correlated functional status among segregating V segments, but an unknown experimental factor could not be ruled out. In a later analysis, some 17,000 TCR beta sequences were associated with specific HLA alleles at a false discovery rate of 0.05. The presence/absence analyses assumed that sequencing depth was roughly uniform across donors, and that assumption may not be true. Some IMGT-functional V segments, including TRBV6-2 and TRBV6-3, could not be distinguished by the 87-base-pair reads and were therefore excluded. According to a later analysis, parvovirus B19, influenza, CMV and Epstein-Barr virus appeared linked to several top co-occurrence clusters. Because HLA typing was unavailable for some donors at each locus, only the typed subset was used in association tests. Most CMV-associated TCR beta chains appeared to be HLA-restricted in a later analysis, and the HLA associations seemed to be driven largely by CMV exposure. According to a later analysis, TCR association rates differed among HLA loci, with DRB1 alleles showing the most associated TCRs and HLA-C alleles showing the fewest. Because counts were too low, seventeen rarely observed V segments, including chromosome 9 orphons, were left out of the earlier analysis of approximately 580 of the donors. Immune exposure information for the cohort was limited to CMV serostatus. The authors suggested that the approach could potentially be generalized to other disease states and immunological phenotypes. A further reported finding was that TCR beta sequences accurately predicted the HLA-A and HLA-B alleles for most subjects in the first cohort. The cohort was sequenced for TCR beta chains only, and without alpha or paired-chain data the features that could be detected were limited. In a later analysis, HLA-associated TCR beta chains showed more clonal expansion and lower generation probabilities than non-associated chains that were equally common. Assigning TCR associations to individual alleles was difficult when HLA alleles, especially DR and DQ, strongly co-occurred. An association between a missense DCLRE1C variant and V-gene and J-gene trimming of TCR beta chains was found in a later genetic analysis and replicated in an independent cohort.

This clone has only one observation. The target of this receptor is not known. No much larger clonotype is one base removed from it; base qualities were not supplied. Receptor amplification or capture employed the immunoSEQ multiplex PCR assay. The multiplex PCR relied on a mix of 60 forward primers for TCR Vbeta segments and 13 reverse primers for TCR Jbeta segments. A multiplex PCR assay on genomic DNA amplified the CDR3 region of rearranged TCR beta genes. The Illumina HiSeq System was used to sequence the amplified TCR beta libraries as 87-base-pair reads. The original methods were these. In a later analysis, 80 million or so unique TCR beta chains were counted across the approximately 640 repertoires, and roughly 10 million of these chains were shared by at least two donors. Raw reads were error-corrected and collapsed into unique sequences with a nearest-neighbor algorithm that merged closely related sequences to remove PCR and sequencing errors. Alignment of CDR3 sequences to IMGT reference sequences was used to assign V, D and J gene segments. For a sequence to be retained, a match of at least six nucleotides was required to both a V gene segment and a J gene segment. A rearrangement counted as productive if the CDR3 had no stop codons and remained in frame with V and J, and every other rearrangement counted as non-productive. CDR3 was defined according to IMGT convention as the region running from the second conserved V-encoded cysteine to the conserved J-encoded phenylalanine. The earlier analysis of 500 to 750 of the donors excluded any sequence lacking an unambiguous match to a single V gene segment. An earlier analysis of 587 of the donors called V segments functional above 56.7% productive rearrangements and segregating when the between-donor standard deviation exceeded 5%. A statistical classification framework was built for diagnosing cytomegalovirus status from the catalog of TCR beta chain sequences. In a later analysis, TCR nucleotide sequences were compared against IMGT/GENE-DB human TR gene sequences so that V and J genes could be assigned. The TCRdist pipeline was used in a later analysis to assign CDR3 sequences and most-parsimonious VDJ recombination scenarios. In a later analysis, every TCR beta chain was defined by the combination of its CDR3 amino acid sequence and its V-gene family, and reads without a unique V-gene family were dropped. In a later analysis, several hundred highly shared, low-generation-probability nucleotide sequences were removed to address suspected cross-contamination and a sequencing artifact. In a later analysis, a clonal expansion index was calculated for each public chain from normalized within-repertoire ranks of inferred template counts. A later analysis computed generation probabilities with a VDJ recombination model fitted to out-of-frame rearrangements, and checked the results against IGoR. In a later analysis, TCR-TCR, TCR-HLA and TCR-CMV co-occurrence was scored with hypergeometric tests, and a repertoire-size bias correction was applied to TCR pairs. To estimate false discovery rates, a later analysis permuted the HLA or CMV assignments 20 times. In a later analysis, co-occurring TCRs were grouped with DBSCAN, and TCRdist sequence similarity was added when clustering was performed within HLA-allele-positive subsets. Co-occurrence clustering excluded repertoires with fewer than 30,000 or more than 120,000 public chains, plus five with anomalous nucleotide sharing. The source is immuneACCESS, and TCRdb retained only in-frame sequences with V and J called. Part of the clones is not carried over; for the studies checked, unresolved V genes explain less than half of this, and the remainder is unexplained. Clone size and V and J calls were adopted from that table, with D and trimming inferred from the DNA. A total of roughly 170,000 clones appear in this sample, roughly 78% of them only once. The ten top clones hold 0.65% to 0.75% of the sample.

Spanning cysteine to phenylalanine, the CDR3 consists of 13 amino acids. Only the CDR3 portion is preserved as DNA: 39 bases, with reading frame beginning at the first base. V and J lose 5 bases and 5 bases, and a span of 16 bases separates them. Per the germline V gene (reference sequence), GTSNPN is the CDR1 and SVGIG is the CDR2. In total, just over 650 healthy bone marrow donors made up the cohort. At the time of sampling, all cohort members were nominally healthy, though unrecorded immune exposures were likely present. The donor tested CMV seronegative, placing the donor among the 350 or so seronegative members of the cohort. A peripheral blood sample was collected from each donor, and TCR beta sequencing was performed on peripheral blood mononuclear cells. The Qiagen DNeasy Blood Extraction Kit was used to extract genomic DNA from the blood cell samples.

Sample: PBMCs. This TCR derives from a boy aged 5-17 years in good health and CMV-seronegative. This chain is built from TRBV30 and TRBJ2-7; the D gene is perhaps TRBD1, from 5 matching bases. The bases are TGTGCCTGGGGGGCGGAGAGGCCCCACGAGCAGTACTTC. Translation gives CAWGAERPHEQYF.